This T cell receptor beta chain is drawn from a study of blood T cell repertoires in COVID-19. Study in general: Samples taken during acute and convalescent COVID-19 were collected in the United States, Italy and Spain. PBMCs, B-cell-depleted T cells, or T cells provided the cDNA or gDNA that made up the material.

Per the original methods: Amplified reference gene primers provided the basis for estimating nucleated cell counts. The repertoire was sequenced with immunoSEQ multiplex PCR; TCRdb's copy has only in-frame clones and lacks some. V and J calls and clone size are given by that table; D and trimming were obtained from the DNA. Here the sample spans a few hundred thousand clones, 75% to 90% being singletons. Germline CDR1 is SGDLS and CDR2 is YYNGEE. The CDR3 contains 15 residues. Trimming took 4 bases from V and 3 from J; bases not matched to a gene: 3. The V and J genes are TRBV9 and TRBJ2-1; 11 bases are shared with TRBD2. The receptor's source is a woman aged 40 to 49 who had recovered from COVID-19. Input material: peripheral blood. CDR3 sequence: CASSTLAGVYNEQFF. For the CDR3, the DNA is TGTGCCAGCAGCACACTAGCGGGGGTCTACAATGAGCAGTTCTTC.